These 9 T cell receptor beta chains share one sample of origin, sequenced in a study of graft-versus-host responses after intestinal transplantation. Clones were read by immunoSEQ multiplex PCR, and TCRdb kept only the in-frame ones, dropping some. The sample includes tens of thousands of clones, approximately 95% of them seen just once. The sample consisted of PBMCs, taken about 800 days after a first intestinal transplant, on the day of a second. The receptor source for this set is a human patient who received an intestinal transplant, so some T cells may come from the graft donor.

This chain connects TRBV30 to TRBJ2-5, with unresolved D. Trimming stripped 4 bases from V and 1 base from J, with 4 bases between. The germline CDR1 and CDR2 sequences are GTSNPN and SVGIG (reference sequence). This CDR3 spans 11 amino acids. CDR3 DNA sequence: TGTGCCTGGACGTCCCAAGAGACCCAGTACTTC. This encodes CAWTSQETQYF.

The chain is built from TRBV14 and TRBJ1-1; 7 bases are shared with TRBD1. The CDR3 runs 13 residues. From germline, CDR1 is SGHDN and CDR2 FVKESK. Unmatched junction bases numbered 11, after V lost 11 bases and J lost 5 bases. CDR3 coding DNA: TGTGCCTCATCTAAAACGACAGGGACTGAAGCTTTCTTT. Its protein is CASSKTTGTEAFF.

This chain links TRBV27 with TRBJ2-1, with 7 bases fitting TRBD2. Trimming took 6 bases from V and 5 from J; bases not matched to a gene: 16. Germline lookup yields CDR1 MNHEY and CDR2 SMNVEV (reference sequence). The length of the CDR3 is 17 residues. The CDR3 nucleotides read TGTGCCAGCAGCCCCGGACTAGTAGGGATCCTCAACAATGAGCAGTTCTTC. This gives the protein CASSPGLVGILNNEQFF.

The chain uses TRBV2 and TRBJ2-7; TRBD2 aligns across 11 bases. This CDR3 region has 13 residues. V trimming: 7 bases; J trimming: 10 bases; junction bases outside the gene matches: 9. Germline lookup yields CDR1 SNHLY and CDR2 FYNNEI. The CDR3 loop reads CASIEASGRYQYF. DNA for the CDR3: TGTGCCAGCATAGAAGCTAGCGGGAGGTATCAGTACTTC.

The chain recombines TRBV6-6 with TRBJ2-1; 15 positions agree with TRBD2. J gave up 6 bases and V 5 bases, and 5 bases lay outside the gene matches. The germline CDR1 and CDR2 sequences are MNHNY and SVGAGI (reference sequence). The CDR3 extends over 16 amino acids. The CDR3 loop is CASSRTSGRASNEQFF. The CDR3, as DNA: TGTGCCAGCAGTCGGACTAGCGGGAGGGCCTCCAATGAGCAGTTCTTC.

The chain combines TRBV6-5 with TRBJ2-7; TRBD1 agrees at 10 bases. Germline V gene lookup returns CDR1 MNHEY and CDR2 SVGAGI. The CDR3 is 12 amino acids. V gave up 8 bases and J gave up 4 bases; unmatched junction bases: 2. The CDR3 nucleotides read TGTGCCAGCGAGGACAGGGGGTACGAGCAGTACTTC. Amino acid sequence: CASEDRGYEQYF.

This clone has only one observation. The rearrangement joins TRBV18 to TRBJ1-4, with 8 nucleotides matching TRBD1. The CDR3 has 14 amino acids. J gave up 1 base and V 5 bases, and 0 bases lay outside the gene matches. Per the germline V gene, CDR1 is KGHSH and CDR2 is LQKENI. The CDR3: CASSTGGTNEKLFF. In DNA form, the CDR3 reads TGTGCCAGCTCAACAGGGGGAACTAATGAAAAACTGTTTTTT.

The chain is built from TRBV6-6 and TRBJ2-7; perhaps D is TRBD1 or TRBD2 (7 bases each). Trimming cost V 2 bases and J 6 bases, with 17 bases left between them. Germline CDR1 MNHNY, CDR2 SVGAGI (reference sequence). This CDR3 comprises 15 residues. The CDR3 coding sequence is TGTGCCAGCAGTTACCCCAGGGGGGGGGATCTCGAGCAGTACTTC. Its protein product is CASSYPRGGDLEQYF.

J is TRBJ2-3 and V is TRBV30, with TRBD1 matching 8 bases. The V segment lost 1 base and the J segment 11 bases; nucleotides outside the gene matches: 8. This CDR3 spans 13 amino acids. Per the germline V gene, CDR1 is GTSNPN and CDR2 is SVGIG (reference sequence). Written as DNA, the CDR3 is TGTGCCTGGAGTGGGATAACAGGGGGTAGGCAGTATTTT. Translated, it gives CAWSGITGGRQYF.